A selection of T cell receptor beta chains follows, all from one sample in a study of blood T cells in healthy people across ages. From the 5' RACE reads, TCRdb called clonotypes with MiXCR, one entry per CDR3 protein. The sample lists fewer than 750,000 distinct CDR3 sequences; under 65% were seen once. Sequencing input: blood. These receptors came from a woman older than 75 in good health. Each CDR3 is given with its conserved first and last residue. The D gene is left open where the match is weak. For some rows the clone size is stated as once, few or many, or as a class when expanded; others skip it.

TRBV4-3	14	TRBJ2-2	-	-	CASSQEWATGELFF	TGCGCCAGCAGCCAAGAGTGGGCCACCGGGGAGCTGTTTTTT
TRBV2	13	TRBJ2-1	many	-	CASRAGEYNEQFF	TGTGCCAGCAGGGCAGGGGAATACAATGAGCAGTTCTTC
TRBV28	12	TRBJ1-5	few	-	CASSRQWQPQHF	TGTGCCAGCAGTCGACAGTGGCAGCCCCAGCATTTT
TRBV5-1	16	TRBJ2-3	-	TRBD2	CASSPTLAGGTDTQYF	TGCGCCAGCAGCCCCACACTAGCGGGAGGCACAGATACGCAGTATTTT
TRBV2	15	TRBJ2-1	many	-	CASRLLAGAINEQFF	TGTGCCAGCAGGCTTTTGGCGGGGGCTATCAATGAGCAGTTCTTC
TRBV10-3	13	TRBJ1-2	-	-	CAISDEQHYGYTF	TGTGCCATCAGTGACGAACAGCACTATGGCTACACCTTC
TRBV7-2	13	TRBJ2-1	-	-	CASSAPGGWEQFF	TGTGCCAGCAGCGCACCGGGGGGCTGGGAGCAGTTCTTC
TRBV7-2	14	TRBJ2-6	-	-	CASSLDSGATVLTF	TGTGCCAGCAGCTTAGATTCTGGGGCCACCGTCCTGACTTTC
TRBV24-1	15	TRBJ2-3	-	-	CATSDPGEIPDTQYF	TGTGCCACCAGTGATCCCGGGGAGATCCCAGATACGCAGTATTTT
TRBV7-8	11	TRBJ2-5	-	-	CASRSDETQYF	TGTGCCAGCAGGAGCGATGAGACCCAGTACTTC
TRBV7-8	15	TRBJ2-1	few	TRBD1	CASSLPGQGYNEQFF	TGTGCCAGCAGCCTCCCCGGACAGGGCTACAATGAGCAGTTCTTC
TRBV9	13	TRBJ1-6	-	-	CASSVDGQSPLHF	TGTGCCAGCAGCGTAGATGGCCAATCACCCCTCCACTTT
TRBV5-1	14	TRBJ1-6	many	TRBD1	CASSEGTGYSPLHF	TGCGCCAGCAGCGAAGGGACAGGGTACTCACCCCTCCACTTT
TRBV5-1	16	TRBJ2-1	-	-	CASSPLDRVTHNEQFF	TGCGCCAGCAGCCCTTTGGATCGGGTTACGCACAATGAGCAGTTCTTC
TRBV4-1	15	TRBJ2-5	-	TRBD1	CASSQGQGFAETQYF	TGCGCCAGCAGCCAAGGACAGGGGTTTGCAGAGACCCAGTACTTC
TRBV7-3	15	TRBJ1-1	many	TRBD1	CASSHRTGTAAEAFF	TGTGCCAGCAGCCATAGGACAGGGACCGCGGCTGAAGCTTTCTTT
TRBV2	15	TRBJ1-6	-	-	CASTLRGGEHSPLHF	TGTGCCAGCACTCTCCGGGGCGGCGAGCATTCACCCCTCCACTTT
TRBV6-5	16	TRBJ2-5	many	TRBD2	CASSYSLAGAQETQYF	TGTGCCAGCAGTTACTCGTTAGCGGGGGCCCAAGAGACCCAGTACTTC
TRBV15	15	TRBJ1-2	many	-	CATSRDLETLYGYTF	TGTGCCACCAGCAGAGACTTGGAGACACTCTATGGCTACACCTTC
TRBV20-1	16	TRBJ2-3	-	TRBD2	CSGSGTSGSRTDTQYF	TGCAGTGGCAGTGGAACTAGCGGGAGTCGTACAGATACGCAGTATTTT
TRBV3-1	15	TRBJ2-2	few	-	CASSQSGLSTGELFF	TGTGCCAGCAGCCAAAGCGGGCTATCTACCGGGGAGCTGTTTTTT
TRBV6-1	14	TRBJ1-2	-	TRBD1	CASSGTGVTYGYTF	TGTGCCAGCAGTGGGACAGGCGTTACCTATGGCTACACCTTC
TRBV4-2	16	TRBJ2-5	-	-	CASSPGGAGTEETQYF	TGTGCCAGCAGCCCAGGAGGGGCAGGGACGGAAGAGACCCAGTACTTC
TRBV7-2	12	TRBJ2-1	-	-	CASTPQGGEQFF	TGTGCCAGCACCCCGCAGGGCGGCGAGCAGTTCTTC
TRBV4-2	15	TRBJ1-3	-	-	CASSQDRYSGNTIYF	TGTGCCAGCAGCCAAGATCGGTACTCTGGAAACACCATATATTTT
TRBV28	13	TRBJ2-4	-	-	CASSNSGEVRQYF	TGTGCCAGCAGCAATTCGGGGGAGGTGAGGCAGTACTTC
TRBV10-3	17	TRBJ2-3	few	TRBD2	CAISTRPGLAGKDTQYF	TGTGCCATCAGTACCCGACCGGGACTAGCGGGGAAAGATACGCAGTATTTT
TRBV5-1	14	TRBJ1-1	-	TRBD1	CASSAQGLETEAFF	TGCGCCAGCAGCGCACAGGGGCTGGAGACTGAAGCTTTCTTT
TRBV7-2	13	TRBJ1-5	few	-	CASSVEGAQPQHF	TGTGCCAGCAGCGTAGAAGGGGCTCAGCCCCAGCATTTT
TRBV5-1	18	TRBJ2-1	many	TRBD1	CASSLAYIQGRAYNEQFF	TGCGCCAGCAGCTTGGCCTATATACAGGGGCGTGCCTACAATGAGCAGTTCTTC
TRBV4-3	17	TRBJ2-7	-	-	CASSQARSGYGDDEQYF	TGCGCCAGCAGCCAAGCTCGGTCCGGCTACGGGGATGACGAGCAGTACTTC
TRBV29-1	14	TRBJ2-2	many	-	CSVEDLRRTGELFF	TGCAGCGTTGAAGATCTCCGACGGACCGGGGAGCTGTTTTTT
TRBV3-1	16	TRBJ2-1	-	TRBD2	CASSRRGGRRYNEQFF	TGTGCCAGCAGCCGTCGGGGGGGTCGGCGATACAATGAGCAGTTCTTC
TRBV29-1	14	TRBJ2-1	many	-	CSVERPTDFNEQFF	TGCAGCGTTGAACGGCCCACCGACTTCAATGAGCAGTTCTTC
TRBV12-3/TRBV12-4	15	TRBJ1-5	-	TRBD1	CASSLRDRAHQPQHF	TGTGCCAGCAGTTTAAGGGACAGGGCGCACCAGCCCCAGCATTTT
TRBV7-2	15	TRBJ2-3	few	-	CASSSRGGRSGTQYF	TGTGCCAGCAGCTCCCGTGGGGGTAGATCCGGGACGCAGTATTTT
TRBV6-1	17	TRBJ2-5	-	TRBD2	CASSIGLAGSRSETQYF	TGTGCCAGCAGTATCGGCTTAGCGGGGTCTAGATCGGAGACCCAGTACTTC
TRBV15	15	TRBJ2-2	-	-	CATSSGSTNTGELFF	TGTGCCACCAGCAGCGGGAGTACGAACACCGGGGAGCTGTTTTTT
TRBV5-5	16	TRBJ2-1	-	-	CASSWGQPLLGNEQFF	TGTGCCAGCAGCTGGGGACAACCACTCTTGGGGAATGAGCAGTTCTTC
TRBV7-9	16	TRBJ1-6	-	-	CASSSNRQEVDSPLHF	TGTGCCAGCAGCTCCAACAGACAGGAAGTAGATTCACCCCTCCACTTT
TRBV14	14	TRBJ2-7	-	-	CASSLGGMLYEQYF	TGTGCCAGCAGCCTAGGGGGGATGCTCTACGAGCAGTACTTC